These 15 T cell receptor beta chains came from one sample sequenced in a study of control samples from healthy donors and cancer patients. The table came from immunoSEQ multiplex PCR; TCRdb's copy has only in-frame clones and leaves some out. The sample has around 170,000 clones; roughly nine tenths are singletons. Sequenced input: blood. The receptors shown here come from a young woman in good health.

As regards this clone: Sequence at one end of the junction differs from germline and may be a read error. This chain uses TRBV19 with TRBJ2-7; D gene unclear. Germline V CDR1 and CDR2: LNHDA, SQIVND (reference sequence). The CDR3 loop spans 13 amino acids. CDR3 in amino acids: CASRSSRAYKQYF. The CDR3 nucleotides read TGTGCCAGTAGGAGTAGCAGAGCCTACAAGCAGTACTTC.

The chain couples TRBV29-1 to TRBJ1-2, with D perhaps matching TRBD1 (5 bases). Germline assignment: CDR1 SQVTM and CDR2 ANQGSEA. CDR3 length: 15 amino acids. Trimming stripped 3 bases from V and 0 bases from J, with 14 bases between. The CDR3 sequence is CSVDGLGGTNYGYTF. The CDR3 DNA reads as TGCAGCGTTGACGGTTTGGGGGGAACTAACTATGGCTACACCTTC.

The chain couples TRBV28 to TRBJ2-2; no definite D call. This CDR3 contains 14 residues. Germline V gene sequence: CDR1 MDHEN, CDR2 SYDVKM. Trimming took off 2 bases at V and 1 base at J, with 5 bases between the two ends. The CDR3 loop reads CASSLDKNTGELFF. DNA for the CDR3: TGTGCCAGCAGTTTAGACAAGAACACCGGGGAGCTGTTTTTT.

This clone was detected only once. V usage is TRBV6-6 and J usage is TRBJ1-5; perhaps TRBD1 as D (6 bases). The CDR3 spans 15 residues. With 2 bases removed from V and 4 bases from J, the gap between germline ends came to 12 bases. Germline lookup yields CDR1 MNHNY and CDR2 SVGAGI (reference sequence). Written as DNA, the CDR3 is TGTGCCAGCAGTTACACAGGGTTAAAGAATCAGCCCCAGCATTTT. This translates into CASSYTGLKNQPQHF.

J is TRBJ1-2 and V is TRBV28; TRBD1 agrees at 9 bases. The CDR3 sequence is 14 residues long. Germline V gives CDR1 MDHEN, CDR2 SYDVKM. V was clipped by 6 bases and J by 7 bases; unmatched bases: 9. Here the CDR3 reads CASRLAQGAFGYTF. The CDR3 DNA is TGTGCCAGCAGACTAGCACAGGGGGCGTTTGGCTACACCTTC.

Notes on this clone: Other DNA sequences in the same sample also yield this CDR3. The chain recombines TRBV5-1 with TRBJ1-5; D call uncertain. This CDR3 contains 15 residues. Trimming cost V 0 bases and J 4 bases, with 11 bases left between them. CDR1 SGHRS and CDR2 YFSETQ come from the germline V gene. This chain's CDR3 is CASSLAGGGNQPQHF. The CDR3 nucleotides are TGCGCCAGCAGCTTGGCCGGAGGTGGGAATCAGCCCCAGCATTTT.

This clone was recorded a few times. V and J are TRBV7-3 and TRBJ2-7, with TRBD1 matching 9 bases. This CDR3 is built from 15 residues. V trimming: 4 bases; J trimming: 0 bases; junction bases outside the gene matches: 4. Germline V gene lookup returns CDR1 SGHTA and CDR2 FQGTGA. The CDR3 DNA is TGTGCCAGCAGCTGGGACAGGGCAAGCTCCTACGAGCAGTACTTC. This gives the protein CASSWDRASSYEQYF.

The chain couples TRBV25-1 to TRBJ2-7; D remains unclear. The CDR3 has 14 amino acids. The germline V and J ends were trimmed by 6 bases and 0 bases, with 12 bases remaining between them. Germline assignment: CDR1 MGHDK and CDR2 SYGVNS. Here the CDR3 reads CASSLKNNSYEQYF. The CDR3 bases are TGTGCCAGCAGCCTAAAAAACAACTCCTACGAGCAGTACTTC.

The genes are TRBV7-3 and TRBJ2-2; 7 bases align to TRBD1. CDR1 is SGHTA, CDR2 FQGTGA, per germline. The CDR3 contains 17 residues. V was clipped by 0 bases and J by 0 bases; unmatched bases: 4. This CDR3 reads CASSLTLDRSNTGELFF. The CDR3 DNA sequence: TGTGCCAGCAGCTTAACCCTGGACAGGTCGAACACCGGGGAGCTGTTTTTT.

This chain uses TRBV6-2 or TRBV6-3 with TRBJ2-7, with TRBD2 matching over 15 bases. The V segment lost 4 bases and the J segment 5 bases; nucleotides outside the gene matches: 9. Germline CDR1 MNHEY, CDR2 SVGEGT. The CDR3 runs to 17 residues. The DNA for the CDR3 is TGTGCCAGCAGTTTCCGGACTAGCGGGAGGGATAGCCACGAGCAGTACTTC. Its translation is CASSFRTSGRDSHEQYF.

The chain joins TRBV3-1 (or the pseudogene TRBV3-2) to TRBJ2-7; 9 bases align to TRBD2. CDR3 length: 17 amino acids. Germline V gene lookup returns CDR1 LGHDT and CDR2 YNNKEL (reference sequence). Trimming cost V 0 bases and J 1 base; bases outside gene matches: 7. Here the CDR3 DNA reads TGTGCCAGCAGCCAAGATTTGAGACTAGCGGTTTCCTACGAGCAGTACTTC. This codes for CASSQDLRLAVSYEQYF.

The gene calls are TRBV6-1 and TRBJ2-7; D is perhaps TRBD2 (7 bases). The CDR3 length is 12 residues. Between the trimmed V and J ends, which lost 2 bases and 6 bases, there was a span of 8 bases. CDR1 MNHNS and CDR2 SASEGT come from the germline V gene. CDR3: CASSERGGEQYF. For the CDR3, the DNA is TGTGCCAGCAGTGAAAGGGGGGGCGAGCAGTACTTC.

This chain uses TRBV20-1 with TRBJ1-5; a weak D match, TRBD1 (6 bases). The CDR3 loop spans 20 amino acids. The germline V and J ends were trimmed by 3 bases and 0 bases, with 27 bases remaining between them. Germline CDR1 is DFQATT and CDR2 is SNEGSKA (reference sequence). The CDR3 sequence: CSASPDTPGQITYSNQPQHF. DNA for the CDR3: TGCAGTGCTAGTCCTGATACTCCGGGACAAATAACATATAGCAATCAGCCCCAGCATTTT.

This rearrangement joins TRBV6-5 to TRBJ1-5; D possibly corresponds to TRBD1 (5 bases). The CDR3 has 13 residues. CDR1 is MNHEY, CDR2 SVGAGI, per germline. Trimming took 6 bases from V and 6 from J, leaving 12 bases between them. The CDR3 DNA sequence: TGTGCCAGCAGCTCGGGAGGGGTTCAGCCCCAGCATTTT. Protein sequence: CASSSGGVQPQHF.

The chain employs TRBV4-1 and TRBJ2-1; 9 bases align to TRBD2. The length of the CDR3 is 14 residues. Germline loops: CDR1 MGHRA, CDR2 YSYEKL. The ends lost 4 bases at V and 3 bases at J; junction bases unmatched: 1. The CDR3 is CASSRAGGYNEQFF. The CDR3 nucleotides read TGCGCCAGCAGCCGAGCGGGAGGCTACAATGAGCAGTTCTTC.